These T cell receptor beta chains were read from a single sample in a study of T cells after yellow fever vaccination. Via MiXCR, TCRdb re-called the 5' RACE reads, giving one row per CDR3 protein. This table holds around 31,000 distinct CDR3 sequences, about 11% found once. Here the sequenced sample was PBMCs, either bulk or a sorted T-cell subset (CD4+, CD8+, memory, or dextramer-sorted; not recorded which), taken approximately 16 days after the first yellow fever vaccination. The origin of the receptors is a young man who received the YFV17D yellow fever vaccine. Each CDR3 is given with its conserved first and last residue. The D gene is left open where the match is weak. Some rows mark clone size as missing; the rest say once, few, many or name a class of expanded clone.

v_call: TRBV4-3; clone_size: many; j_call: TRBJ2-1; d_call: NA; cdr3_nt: TGCGCCAGCAGCCAGGCAATGGGAGACAGAGTATACAATGAGCAGTTCTTC; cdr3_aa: CASSQAMGDRVYNEQFF
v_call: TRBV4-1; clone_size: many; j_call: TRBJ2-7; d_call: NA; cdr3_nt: TGCGCCAGCAGTACGTTACCTGACAGGAACTACGAGCAGTACTTC; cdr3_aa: CASSTLPDRNYEQYF
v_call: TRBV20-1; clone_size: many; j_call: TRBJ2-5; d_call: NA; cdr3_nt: TGCAGTGCTAGAGATACGCCAGAGACCCAGTACTTC; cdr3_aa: CSARDTPETQYF
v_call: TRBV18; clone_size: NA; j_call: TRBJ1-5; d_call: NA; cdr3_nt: TGTGCCAGCTCACCACGGGGCGGGATGAGGGATCAGCCCCAGCATTTT; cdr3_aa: CASSPRGGMRDQPQHF
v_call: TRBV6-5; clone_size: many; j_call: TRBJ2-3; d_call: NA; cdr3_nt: TGTGCCAGCAGTTACAGCCGGGCCTCAGATACGCAGTATTTT; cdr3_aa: CASSYSRASDTQYF
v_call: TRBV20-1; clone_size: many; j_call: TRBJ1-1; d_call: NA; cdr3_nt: TGCAGTGCTACTGAGCCCAGATTGAACACTGAAGCTTTCTTT; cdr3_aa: CSATEPRLNTEAFF
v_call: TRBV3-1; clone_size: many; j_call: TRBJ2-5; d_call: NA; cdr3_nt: TGTGCCAGCAGCCCCTGGGACGGCAAGAGAAAGACCCAGTACTTC; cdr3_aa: CASSPWDGKRKTQYF
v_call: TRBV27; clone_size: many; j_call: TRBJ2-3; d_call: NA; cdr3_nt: TGTGCCAGCAGTTTATCGGCGTCGTACACAGATACGCAGTATTTT; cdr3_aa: CASSLSASYTDTQYF
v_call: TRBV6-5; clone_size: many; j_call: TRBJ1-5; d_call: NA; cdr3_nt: TGTGCCAGCAGCTGGACCCCCAATCAGCCCCAGCATTTT; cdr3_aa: CASSWTPNQPQHF
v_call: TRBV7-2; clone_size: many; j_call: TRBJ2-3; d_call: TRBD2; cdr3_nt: TGTGCCAGCAGCTTAATAGCGGGGGCGGGGGATACGCAGTATTTT; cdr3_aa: CASSLIAGAGDTQYF
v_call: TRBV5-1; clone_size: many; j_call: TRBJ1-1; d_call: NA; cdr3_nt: TGCGCCAGCAGCTTGGTCGGCAGGTTCGAGAACACTGAAGCTTTCTTT; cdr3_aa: CASSLVGRFENTEAFF
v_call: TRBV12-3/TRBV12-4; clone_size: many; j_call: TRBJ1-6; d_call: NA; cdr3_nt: TGTGCCAGCAGTTTAGGCGCGAGCTCCTATAATTCACCCCTCCACTTT; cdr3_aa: CASSLGASSYNSPLHF
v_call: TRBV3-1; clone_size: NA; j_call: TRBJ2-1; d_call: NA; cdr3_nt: TGTGCCTGCAGCCAGGGGAAAGGGGTTTACTTTATTAGCCCGCAGTTCTTC; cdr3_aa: CACSQGKGVYFISPQFF
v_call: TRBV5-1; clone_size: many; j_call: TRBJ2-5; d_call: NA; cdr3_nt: TGCGCCAGCAAGGTCGCGGGGGCCCGGGTTCAAGAGACCCAGTACTTC; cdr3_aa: CASKVAGARVQETQYF
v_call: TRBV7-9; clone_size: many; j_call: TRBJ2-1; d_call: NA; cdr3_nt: TGTGCCAGCAGCCCGGGGAATGAGCAGTTCTTC; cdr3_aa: CASSPGNEQFF
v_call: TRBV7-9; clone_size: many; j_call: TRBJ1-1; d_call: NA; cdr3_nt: TGTGCCAGCAGCTTAGAGTCGAACACTGAAGCTTTCTTT; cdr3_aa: CASSLESNTEAFF
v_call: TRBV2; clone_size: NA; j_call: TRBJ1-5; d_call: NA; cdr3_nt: TGTGCCAGCAGTAAACAGGGTCGGGATCAGCCCCAGCATTTT; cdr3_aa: CASSKQGRDQPQHF
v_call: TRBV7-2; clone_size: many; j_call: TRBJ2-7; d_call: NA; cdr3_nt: TGTGCCAGCAGCTTAGTCGAGACCTACGAGCAGTACTTC; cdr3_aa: CASSLVETYEQYF
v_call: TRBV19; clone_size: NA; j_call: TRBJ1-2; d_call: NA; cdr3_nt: TGTGCAGTAGGTCGTGGGACAAGGGGCCTCTATGGCTACACCTTC; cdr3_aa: CAVGRGTRGLYGYTF
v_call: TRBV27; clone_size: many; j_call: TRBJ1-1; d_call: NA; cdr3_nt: TGTGCCAGCAGTACAGGGAACACTGAAGCTTTCTTT; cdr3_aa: CASSTGNTEAFF
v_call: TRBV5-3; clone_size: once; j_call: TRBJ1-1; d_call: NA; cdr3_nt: TGTGCCAGGAGCTTCGGGACCGTGGGCCAAGCTTTCTTT; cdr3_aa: CARSFGTVGQAFF
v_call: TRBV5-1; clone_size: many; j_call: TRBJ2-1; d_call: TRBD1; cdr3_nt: TGCGCCAGCAGCTCAGGGGGTGTCATCATCCATGAGCAGTTCTTC; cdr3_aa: CASSSGGVIIHEQFF
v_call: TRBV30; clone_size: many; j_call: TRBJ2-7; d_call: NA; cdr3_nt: TGTGCCTGGAGTAGCAGCGGCCAGGGCTACGAGCAGTACTTC; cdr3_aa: CAWSSSGQGYEQYF
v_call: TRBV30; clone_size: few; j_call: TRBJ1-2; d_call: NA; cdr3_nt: TGTGCCTGGAGTCCGGACCAAGGGGCAGGAGGCTACACCTTC; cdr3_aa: CAWSPDQGAGGYTF
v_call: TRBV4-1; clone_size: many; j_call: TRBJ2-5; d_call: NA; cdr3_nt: TGCGCCAGCAGCCAAGTTGGCGGGCCAGCTCAAGAGACCCAGTACTTC; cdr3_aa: CASSQVGGPAQETQYF
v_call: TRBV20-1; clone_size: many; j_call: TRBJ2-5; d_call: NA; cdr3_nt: TGCAGTGCTAGACAGGGAGAGACCCAGTACTTC; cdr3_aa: CSARQGETQYF
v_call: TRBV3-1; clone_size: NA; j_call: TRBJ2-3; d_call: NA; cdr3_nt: TGTGCCAGCGACTTCCGGGACACTAATACGCAGTATTTT; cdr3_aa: CASDFRDTNTQYF
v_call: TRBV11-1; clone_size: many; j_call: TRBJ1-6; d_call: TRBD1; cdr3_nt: TGTGCCAGCAGTCGGAGACAGGGGGCTCACCTCTATAATTCACCCCTCCATTTT; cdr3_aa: CASSRRQGAHLYNSPLHF
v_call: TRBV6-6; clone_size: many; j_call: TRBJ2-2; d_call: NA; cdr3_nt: TGTGCCAGCAGTCCTAAAAACACCGGGGAGCTGTTTTTT; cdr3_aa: CASSPKNTGELFF
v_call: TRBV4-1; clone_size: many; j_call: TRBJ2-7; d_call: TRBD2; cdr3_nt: TGCGCCAGCAGCACGACTAGCGGGGGGACCTACGAGCAGTACTTC; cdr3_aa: CASSTTSGGTYEQYF
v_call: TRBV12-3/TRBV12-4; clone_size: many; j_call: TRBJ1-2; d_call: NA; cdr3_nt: TGTGCCACTCGATTTTCGGGCGGCGCCTATGGCTACACCTTC; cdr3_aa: CATRFSGGAYGYTF
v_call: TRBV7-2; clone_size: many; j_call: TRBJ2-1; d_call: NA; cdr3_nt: TGTGCCAGCAGCGCGACTAGAAACTACAATGAGCAGTTCTTC; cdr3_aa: CASSATRNYNEQFF
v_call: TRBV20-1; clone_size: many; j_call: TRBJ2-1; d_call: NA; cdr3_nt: TGCAGTGCTAGAGAAGGGTGGGGAGGCACCTACAATGAGCAGTTCTTC; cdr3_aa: CSAREGWGGTYNEQFF
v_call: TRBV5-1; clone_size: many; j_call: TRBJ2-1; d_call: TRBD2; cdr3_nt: TGCGCCAGCAGCTTACCCGCTAGCGGGGTGACCTACAATGAGCAGTTCTTC; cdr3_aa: CASSLPASGVTYNEQFF
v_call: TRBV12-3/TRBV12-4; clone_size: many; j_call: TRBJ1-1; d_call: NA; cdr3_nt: TGTGCCAGCAGTTTAGGCAGGAGTACTGAAGCTTTCTTT; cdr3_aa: CASSLGRSTEAFF
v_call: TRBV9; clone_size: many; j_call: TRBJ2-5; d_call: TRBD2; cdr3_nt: TGTGCCAGCAGCGTTTCTAGCGGGAACGGCAAAGAGACCCAGTACTTC; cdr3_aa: CASSVSSGNGKETQYF
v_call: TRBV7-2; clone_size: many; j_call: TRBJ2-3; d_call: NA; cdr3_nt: TGTGCCAGCAGCCCTATGGGGGATACGCAGTATTTT; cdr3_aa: CASSPMGDTQYF